These 16 T cell receptor beta chains were sequenced from one sample in a study of cytomegalovirus exposure and HLA in healthy donors. Researchers ran the PCR with 60 Vbeta and 13 Jbeta primers. Clones were sequenced by immunoSEQ multiplex PCR, and TCRdb holds only the in-frame ones, with some missing. The sample includes about 56,000 clones, about 80% of them seen just once. Sample: PBMCs. The source is a man in his forties in good health and CMV-seronegative.

The table lists this clone with a count of one. The chain couples TRBV5-4 to TRBJ1-2, with a weak D call TRBD1 (5 bases). Germline assignment: CDR1 SGHNT and CDR2 YYREEE (reference sequence). With 0 bases removed from V and 2 bases from J, the gap between germline ends came to 5 bases. The CDR3 runs 13 residues. The CDR3 protein is CASSLGQNYGYTF. The CDR3 DNA follows: TGTGCCAGCAGCTTGGGACAGAACTATGGCTACACCTTC.

This clone has just one count. This chain uses TRBV4-3 with TRBJ1-5; D is unclear. Trimming removed 0 bases from V and 3 bases from J, with 15 bases in between. Germline V CDR1 and CDR2: LGHNA, YSLEER. CDR3 length: 17 residues. The CDR3 nucleotides read TGCGCCAGCAGCCAAGATTGGAGAACACACCACAATCAGCCCCAGCATTTT. It yields the protein CASSQDWRTHHNQPQHF.

CDR3 in amino acids: CASSAWTGRHTEAFF. The CDR3 nucleotides are TGTGCCAGCAGTGCATGGACAGGTCGGCACACTGAAGCTTTCTTT. This rearrangement joins TRBV6-1 to TRBJ1-1; 7 bases align to TRBD1. The CDR3 has 15 amino acids. Losses at the gene ends were 4 bases for V and 3 bases for J; bases not matched to a gene: 8. Germline values: CDR1 MNHNS, CDR2 SASEGT.

CDR3 coding DNA: TGTGCCACCAGCAGAGATGGGCCTAGCGGGGGGATGTACGAGCAGTACTTC. Amino acid sequence: CATSRDGPSGGMYEQYF. The chain has TRBV15 and TRBJ2-7, with TRBD2 matching over 11 bases. Germline CDR1 reads LNHNV; CDR2 reads YYDKDF (reference sequence). The CDR3 runs to 17 residues. V lost 0 bases and J lost 4; bases outside the gene matches: 8.

The V call is TRBV7-2, the J call TRBJ1-1; no firm D call. Germline V CDR1 and CDR2: SGHTA, FQGNSA. The length of the CDR3 is 13 residues. The V and J ends lost 4 bases and 3 bases respectively, with 9 bases between them. In nucleotides, the CDR3 is TGTGCCAGCAGCTCGCTTAGAGACACTGAAGCTTTCTTT. Translating gives CASSSLRDTEAFF.

The chain has TRBV7-2 and TRBJ1-2; D is perhaps TRBD1 (5 bases). V was clipped by 1 base and J by 6 bases, with 9 bases between them. The CDR3 is 13 amino acids. CDR1 is SGHTA, CDR2 FQGNSA, per germline. Written as DNA, the CDR3 is TGTGCCAGCAGCTTAGGCAGGGCGGATGGCTACACCTTC. It yields the protein CASSLGRADGYTF.

This clone was found a few times. The chain employs TRBV6-1 and TRBJ1-2, with no clear D. Germline V CDR1 and CDR2: MNHNS, SASEGT. V lost 2 bases and J lost 4, with 8 bases in between. The CDR3 contains 13 residues. The CDR3 protein is CASSESGFYGYTF. The CDR3 nucleotides are TGTGCCAGCAGTGAATCGGGGTTCTATGGCTACACCTTC.

This clone has just a few counts. This sequence joins TRBV6-5 and TRBJ1-1; 7 bases map to TRBD1. Per the germline V gene, CDR1 is MNHEY and CDR2 is SVGAGI. The CDR3 has 15 amino acids. Trimming cost V 4 bases and J 2 bases; bases outside gene matches: 7. This CDR3 reads CASSSWGQTNTEAFF. The DNA for the CDR3 is TGTGCCAGCAGTTCCTGGGGACAGACTAACACTGAAGCTTTCTTT.

The chain links TRBV6-5 to TRBJ1-4; TRBD1 might be the D (6 bases). V lost 8 bases and J lost 3, with 16 bases in between. Germline values: CDR1 MNHEY, CDR2 SVGAGI. The CDR3 has 15 residues. CDR3 amino acids: CASGFSGQPNEKLFF. CDR3 sequence (DNA): TGTGCCAGCGGGTTCTCTGGACAGCCTAATGAAAAACTGTTTTTT.

There are a few counts of this clone. This chain uses TRBV10-3 with TRBJ1-1; 9 positions agree with TRBD1. In germline, CDR1 is ENHRY, CDR2 SYGVKD. Trimming cost V 2 bases and J 4 bases; bases outside gene matches: 8. The CDR3 extends over 16 amino acids. CDR3 protein: CAISERDRAALTEAFF. The CDR3 nucleotides are TGTGCCATCAGTGAGCGGGACAGGGCGGCCCTCACTGAAGCTTTCTTT.

The gene calls are TRBV5-6 and TRBJ1-5; D gene unclear. The V gene's germline CDR1 is SGHDT and CDR2 YYEEEE. Trimming removed 1 base from V and 5 bases from J, with 25 bases in between. This CDR3 spans 19 amino acids. The DNA for the CDR3 is TGTGCCAGCAGCTTGTCCCGGATCGGATCCAAGGGAGACCATCAGCCCCAGCATTTT. Its translation is CASSLSRIGSKGDHQPQHF.

The gene calls are TRBV2 and TRBJ2-3; a possible D gene is TRBD2 (6 bases). The ends were cut back, 6 bases at V and 6 bases at J, with 13 bases in the middle. Germline loops: CDR1 SNHLY, CDR2 FYNNEI. This CDR3 has 13 amino acids. The CDR3 DNA sequence: TGTGCCAGCAGAGCAAGTGGAGGGGATACGCAGTATTTT. This encodes CASRASGGDTQYF.

The J gene is TRBJ1-1, the V gene TRBV10-3; 8 bases are shared with TRBD1. Trimming removed 6 bases from V and 2 bases from J; junction bases left unmatched: 5. CDR1 is ENHRY and CDR2 is SYGVKD in the germline V gene. The CDR3 is 14 residues long. CDR3 in amino acids: CAISGTGGNTEAFF. The CDR3 bases are TGTGCCATCAGCGGGACAGGCGGAAACACTGAAGCTTTCTTT.

The rearrangement links TRBV2 to TRBJ2-3; 7 bases line up with TRBD1. CDR3 length: 14 residues. Germline V gene lookup returns CDR1 SNHLY and CDR2 FYNNEI. With 8 bases clipped from V and 2 bases from J, the junction kept 7 bases outside the gene matches. The CDR3 DNA sequence: TGTGCCAGCTTCCGGGACAGAGTCACAGATACGCAGTATTTT. Its protein product is CASFRDRVTDTQYF.

The chain has TRBV7-2 and TRBJ2-1; unclear D gene. V shed 5 bases and J shed 4 bases, with 9 bases lying between them. This CDR3 is built from 13 residues. Germline values: CDR1 SGHTA, CDR2 FQGNSA. This chain's CDR3 is CASSPNLYNEQFF. DNA for the CDR3: TGTGCCAGCAGCCCCAACTTGTACAATGAGCAGTTCTTC.

The rearrangement uses TRBV9 and TRBJ2-6; D remains unclear. Germline CDR1 reads SGDLS; CDR2 reads YYNGEE. V was clipped by 4 bases and J by 0 bases, with 8 bases between them. The CDR3 contains 15 residues. The CDR3 DNA follows: TGTGCCAGCAGCCAAACAGCCTCTGGGGCCAACGTCCTGACTTTC. Protein product: CASSQTASGANVLTF.